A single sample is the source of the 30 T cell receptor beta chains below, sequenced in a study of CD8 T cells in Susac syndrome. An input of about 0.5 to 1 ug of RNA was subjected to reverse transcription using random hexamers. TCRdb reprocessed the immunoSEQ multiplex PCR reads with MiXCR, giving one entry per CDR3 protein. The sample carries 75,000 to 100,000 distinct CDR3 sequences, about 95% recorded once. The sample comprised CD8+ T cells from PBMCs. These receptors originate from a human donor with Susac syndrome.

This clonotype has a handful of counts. The CDR3 here is CASSGAKNIQYF. For the CDR3, the DNA is TGTGCCAGCAGCGGGGCCAAAAACATTCAGTACTTC. This rearrangement joins TRBV9 to TRBJ2-4; no firm D call. This CDR3 contains 12 residues. V lost 3 bases and J 1 base, leaving 2 bases between the germline ends. The germline CDR1 and CDR2 sequences are SGDLS and YYNGEE. The variable domain in full, completed from reference TRBV9 and TRBJ2-4, reads DSGVTQTPKHLITATGQRVTLRCSPRSGDLSVYWYQQSLDQGLQFLIQYYNGEERAKGNILERFSAQQFPDLHSELNLSSLELGDSALYFCASSGAKNIQYFGAGTRLSVL.

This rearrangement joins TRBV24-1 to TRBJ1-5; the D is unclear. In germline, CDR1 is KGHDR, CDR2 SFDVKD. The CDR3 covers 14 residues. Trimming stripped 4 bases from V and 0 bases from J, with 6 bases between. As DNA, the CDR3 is TGTGCCACCAGTGACTTTACTAGCAATCAGCCCCAGCATTTT. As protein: CATSDFTSNQPQHF.

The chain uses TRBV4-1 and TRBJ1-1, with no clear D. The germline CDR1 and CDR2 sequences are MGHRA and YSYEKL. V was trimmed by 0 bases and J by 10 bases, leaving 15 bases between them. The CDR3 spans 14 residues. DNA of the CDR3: TGCGCCAGCAGCCAAGATGTGACGGGTGGTTTAGCTTTCTTT. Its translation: CASSQDVTGGLAFF.

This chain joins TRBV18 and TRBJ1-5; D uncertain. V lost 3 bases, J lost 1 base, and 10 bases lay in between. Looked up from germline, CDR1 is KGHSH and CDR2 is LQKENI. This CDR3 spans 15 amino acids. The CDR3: CASSPQDVSNQPQHF. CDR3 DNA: TGTGCCAGCTCACCCCAGGACGTAAGCAATCAGCCCCAGCATTTT.

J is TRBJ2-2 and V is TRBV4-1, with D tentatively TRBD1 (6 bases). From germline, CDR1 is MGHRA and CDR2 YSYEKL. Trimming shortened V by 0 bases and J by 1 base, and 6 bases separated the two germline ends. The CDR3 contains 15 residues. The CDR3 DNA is TGCGCCAGCAGCCAAGAGACAGGGAACACCGGGGAGCTGTTTTTT. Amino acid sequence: CASSQETGNTGELFF.

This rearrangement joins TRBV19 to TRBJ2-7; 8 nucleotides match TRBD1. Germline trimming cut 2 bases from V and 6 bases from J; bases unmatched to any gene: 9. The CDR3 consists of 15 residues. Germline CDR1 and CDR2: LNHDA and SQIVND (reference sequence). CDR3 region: CASSISPDREREQYF. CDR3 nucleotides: TGTGCCAGTAGTATATCCCCGGACAGGGAGCGCGAGCAGTACTTC. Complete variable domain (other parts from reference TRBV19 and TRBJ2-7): DGGITQSPKYLFRKEGQNVTLSCEQNLNHDAMYWYRQDPGQGLRLIYYSQIVNDFQKGDIAEGYSVSREKKESFPLTVTSAQKNPTAFYLCASSISPDREREQYFGPGTRLTVT.

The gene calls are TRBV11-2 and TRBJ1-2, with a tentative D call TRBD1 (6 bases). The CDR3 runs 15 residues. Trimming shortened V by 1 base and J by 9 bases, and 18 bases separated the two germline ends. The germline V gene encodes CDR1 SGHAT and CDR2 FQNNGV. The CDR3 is CASSLGQGSLGSYTF. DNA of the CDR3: TGTGCCAGCAGCTTAGGGCAGGGGTCCCTGGGTAGCTACACCTTC.

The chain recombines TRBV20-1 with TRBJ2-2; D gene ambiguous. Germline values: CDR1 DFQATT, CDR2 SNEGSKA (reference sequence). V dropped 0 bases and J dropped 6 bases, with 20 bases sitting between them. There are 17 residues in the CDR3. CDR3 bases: TGCAGTGCTAGAGATTTTAGGTGGGGTGTGCTGTCCGGGGAGCTGTTTTTT. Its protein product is CSARDFRWGVLSGELFF.

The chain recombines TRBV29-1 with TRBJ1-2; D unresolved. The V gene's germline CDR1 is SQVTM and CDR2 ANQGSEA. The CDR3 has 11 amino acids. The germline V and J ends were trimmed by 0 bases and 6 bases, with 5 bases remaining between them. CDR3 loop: CSVEDLHGYTF. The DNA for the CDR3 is TGCAGCGTTGAAGACCTTCATGGCTACACCTTC.

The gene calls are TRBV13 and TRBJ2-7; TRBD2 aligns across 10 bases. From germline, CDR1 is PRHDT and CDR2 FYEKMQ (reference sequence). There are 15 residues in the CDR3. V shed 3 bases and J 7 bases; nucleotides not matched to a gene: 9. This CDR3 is CASSFTSGKSGEQYF. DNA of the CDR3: TGTGCCAGCAGCTTCACTAGCGGGAAATCGGGGGAGCAGTACTTC. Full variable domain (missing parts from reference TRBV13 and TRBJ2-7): AAGVIQSPRHLIKEKRETATLKCYPIPRHDTVYWYQQGPGQDPQFLISFYEKMQSDKGSIPDRFSAQQFSDYHSELNMSSLELGDSALYFCASSFTSGKSGEQYFGPGTRLTVT.

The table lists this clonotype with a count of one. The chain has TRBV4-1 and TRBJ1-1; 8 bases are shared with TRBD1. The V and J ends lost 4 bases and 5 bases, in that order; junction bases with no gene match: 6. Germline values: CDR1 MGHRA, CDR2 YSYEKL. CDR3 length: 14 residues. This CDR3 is CASSLQGAETEAFF. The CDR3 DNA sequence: TGCGCCAGCAGCCTTCAGGGGGCGGAGACTGAAGCTTTCTTT.

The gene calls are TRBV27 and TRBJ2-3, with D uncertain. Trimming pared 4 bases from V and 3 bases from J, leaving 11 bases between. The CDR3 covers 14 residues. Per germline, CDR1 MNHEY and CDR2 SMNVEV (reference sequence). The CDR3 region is CASSSLHSTDTQYF. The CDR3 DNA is TGTGCCAGCAGTTCTCTCCACTCGACAGATACGCAGTATTTT.

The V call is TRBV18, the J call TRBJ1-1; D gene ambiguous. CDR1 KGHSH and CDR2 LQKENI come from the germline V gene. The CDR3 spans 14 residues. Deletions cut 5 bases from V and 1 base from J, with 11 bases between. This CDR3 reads CASSKQRSNTEAFF. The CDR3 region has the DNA TGTGCCAGCTCAAAACAGAGATCGAACACTGAAGCTTTCTTT. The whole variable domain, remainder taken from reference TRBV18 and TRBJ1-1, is NAGVMQNPRHLVRRRGQEARLRCSPMKGHSHVYWYRQLPEEGLKFMVYLQKENIIDESGMPKERFSAEFPKEGPSILRIQQVVRGDSAAYFCASSKQRSNTEAFFGQGTRLTVV.

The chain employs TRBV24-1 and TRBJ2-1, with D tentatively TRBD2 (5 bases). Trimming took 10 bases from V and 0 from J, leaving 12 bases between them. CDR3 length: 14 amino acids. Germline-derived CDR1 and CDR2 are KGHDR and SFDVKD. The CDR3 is CATSAVSSYNEQFF. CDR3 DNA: TGTGCCACTTCAGCGGTGAGCTCCTACAATGAGCAGTTCTTC.

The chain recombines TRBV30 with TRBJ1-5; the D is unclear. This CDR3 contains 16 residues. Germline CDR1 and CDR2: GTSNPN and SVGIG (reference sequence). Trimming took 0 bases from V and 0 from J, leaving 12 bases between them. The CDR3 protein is CAWSVKGAYSNQPQHF. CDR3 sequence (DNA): TGTGCCTGGAGTGTTAAGGGCGCCTATAGCAATCAGCCCCAGCATTTT.

CDR3 DNA sequence: TGCAGTGCTCCCTATCCGGCCGGCTACGAGCAGTACTTC. The encoded protein is CSAPYPAGYEQYF. The chain combines TRBV20-1 with TRBJ2-7; D gene ambiguous. The V end lost 5 bases, the J end lost 3 bases, and 14 bases lay between the germline ends. CDR1 and CDR2 (germline): DFQATT, SNEGSKA (reference sequence). The CDR3 runs 13 residues.

CDR3 nucleotide sequence: TGCAGCGTTGAAGAGGCGGTCGTGGCGGGACAGATTAATAGTAATGAGCAGTTCTTC. Protein product: CSVEEAVVAGQINSNEQFF. The chain recombines TRBV29-1 with TRBJ2-1; possible D gene TRBD1, 7 bases. Trimming removed 0 bases at V and 7 bases at J, with 28 bases between. This CDR3 contains 19 residues. The germline gives CDR1 SQVTM, CDR2 ANQGSEA.

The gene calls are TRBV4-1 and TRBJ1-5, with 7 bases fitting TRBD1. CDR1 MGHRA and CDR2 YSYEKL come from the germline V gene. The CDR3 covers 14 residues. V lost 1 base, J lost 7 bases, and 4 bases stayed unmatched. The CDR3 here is CASSQGQGRQPQHF. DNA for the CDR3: TGCGCCAGCAGCCAAGGACAGGGAAGGCAGCCCCAGCATTTT.

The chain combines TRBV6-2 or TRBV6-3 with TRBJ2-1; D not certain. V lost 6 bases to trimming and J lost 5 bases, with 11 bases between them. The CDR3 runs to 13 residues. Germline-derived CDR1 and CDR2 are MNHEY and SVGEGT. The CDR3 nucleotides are TGTGCCAGCAGGTCCCCCGATGACAATGAGCAGTTCTTC. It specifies CASRSPDDNEQFF.

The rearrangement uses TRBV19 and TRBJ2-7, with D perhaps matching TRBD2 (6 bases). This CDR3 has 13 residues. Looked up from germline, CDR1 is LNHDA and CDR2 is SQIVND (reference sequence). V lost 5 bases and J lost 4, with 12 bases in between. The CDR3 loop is CASSPGLLYEQYF. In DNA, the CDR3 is TGTGCCAGTAGTCCGGGACTCCTATACGAGCAGTACTTC.

The CDR3 is CASSAPTGDYNEQFF. The CDR3 bases are TGTGCCAGCAGCGCCCCGACAGGGGACTACAATGAGCAGTTCTTC. This chain joins TRBV7-2 and TRBJ2-1, with TRBD1 matching over 8 bases. In germline, CDR1 is SGHTA, CDR2 FQGNSA. CDR3 length: 15 amino acids. With V trimmed by 5 bases and J by 3 bases, 6 bases remained unmatched.

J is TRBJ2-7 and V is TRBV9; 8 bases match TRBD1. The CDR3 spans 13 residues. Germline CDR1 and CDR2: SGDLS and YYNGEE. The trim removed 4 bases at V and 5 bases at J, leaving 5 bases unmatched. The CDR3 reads CASSQAQGDEQYF. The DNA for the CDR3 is TGTGCCAGCAGCCAGGCACAGGGGGACGAGCAGTACTTC.

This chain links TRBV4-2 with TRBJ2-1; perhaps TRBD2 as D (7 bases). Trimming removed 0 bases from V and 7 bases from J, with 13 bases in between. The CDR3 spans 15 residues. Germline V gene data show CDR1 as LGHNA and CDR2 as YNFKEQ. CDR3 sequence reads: CASSQEWEGGNEQFF. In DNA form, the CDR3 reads TGTGCCAGCAGCCAAGAGTGGGAGGGGGGGAATGAGCAGTTCTTC.

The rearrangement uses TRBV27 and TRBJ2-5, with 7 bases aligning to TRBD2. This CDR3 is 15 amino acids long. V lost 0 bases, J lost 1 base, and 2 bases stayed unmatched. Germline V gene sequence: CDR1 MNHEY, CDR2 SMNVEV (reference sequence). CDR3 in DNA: TGTGCCAGCAGTTTATCCCTAGCGGTCCAAGAGACCCAGTACTTC. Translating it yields CASSLSLAVQETQYF.

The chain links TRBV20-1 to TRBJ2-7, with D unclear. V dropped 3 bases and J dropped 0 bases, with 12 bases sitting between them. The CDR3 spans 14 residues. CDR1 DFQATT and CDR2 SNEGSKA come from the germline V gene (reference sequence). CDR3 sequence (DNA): TGCAGTGCTAGCCTAGACGTTAGCTCCTACGAGCAGTACTTC. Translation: CSASLDVSSYEQYF.

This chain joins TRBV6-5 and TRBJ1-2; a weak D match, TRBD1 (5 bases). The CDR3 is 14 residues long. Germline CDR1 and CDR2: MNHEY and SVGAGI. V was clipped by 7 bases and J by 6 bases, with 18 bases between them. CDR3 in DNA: TGTGCCAGCACCGACCTCTTGCAGGGTCATGGCTACACCTTC. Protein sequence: CASTDLLQGHGYTF.

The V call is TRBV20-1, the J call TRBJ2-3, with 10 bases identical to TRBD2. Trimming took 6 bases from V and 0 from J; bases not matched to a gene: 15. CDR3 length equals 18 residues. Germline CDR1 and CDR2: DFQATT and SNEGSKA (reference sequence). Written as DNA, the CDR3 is TGCAGTGCCCCCCCCACTAGCGGGATCAGCCTTAGCACAGATACGCAGTATTTT. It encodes CSAPPTSGISLSTDTQYF.

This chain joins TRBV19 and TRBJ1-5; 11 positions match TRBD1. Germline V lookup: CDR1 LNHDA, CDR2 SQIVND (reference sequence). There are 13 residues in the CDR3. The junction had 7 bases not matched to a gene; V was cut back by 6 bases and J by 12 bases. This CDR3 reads CASSPGQGALQHF. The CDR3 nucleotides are TGTGCCAGTAGCCCAGGACAGGGGGCTCTCCAGCATTTT.

Here the CDR3 DNA reads TGTGCTAGTGGTTTTACTGGCTCCTACAATGAGCAGTTCTTC. Translation gives CASGFTGSYNEQFF. The chain couples TRBV12-5 to TRBJ2-1; no clear D gene. The germline V and J ends were trimmed by 3 bases and 0 bases, with 6 bases remaining between them. In germline, CDR1 is LGHNT, CDR2 FRNRAP. CDR3 size: 14 residues.

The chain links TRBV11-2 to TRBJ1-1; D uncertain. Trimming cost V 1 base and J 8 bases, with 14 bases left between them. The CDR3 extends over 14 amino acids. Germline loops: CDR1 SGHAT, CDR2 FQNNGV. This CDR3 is CASSLARTEPEAFF. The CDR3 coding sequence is TGTGCCAGCAGCTTAGCCCGAACAGAGCCAGAAGCTTTCTTT.